This T cell receptor (beta chain) came from a study of blood T cell repertoires in COVID-19. The overall study: COVID-19 samples, acute and convalescent, were from the United States, Italy and Spain. PBMCs, B-cell-depleted T cells, or T cells were the source of the cDNA or gDNA that made up the material.

Followed over time, Seattle patients had been enrolled while infection was active. Original analysis: It was from reference gene primer amplification that nucleated cell counts were estimated. Data came from immunoSEQ multiplex PCR; TCRdb stores just in-frame clones and leaves some out. That table is the source of V, J and clone size, and D and trimming were worked out from the DNA. This table has under 100,000 clones, roughly 88% appearing once. Sequencing was carried out using peripheral blood. This receptor was identified in a woman older than 75 with COVID-19, enrolled during active disease.

The CDR3 DNA follows: TGCGCCAGCAGCTCGATAGTAGGGCAGGGGATCACAGATACGCAGTATTTT. This sequence encodes CASSSIVGQGITDTQYF. V usage is TRBV5-1 and J usage is TRBJ2-3, with a tentative D call TRBD1 (6 bases). Germline lookup yields CDR1 SGHRS and CDR2 YFSETQ. V lost 3 bases, J lost 2 bases, and 19 bases lay in between. This CDR3 is 17 amino acids long.